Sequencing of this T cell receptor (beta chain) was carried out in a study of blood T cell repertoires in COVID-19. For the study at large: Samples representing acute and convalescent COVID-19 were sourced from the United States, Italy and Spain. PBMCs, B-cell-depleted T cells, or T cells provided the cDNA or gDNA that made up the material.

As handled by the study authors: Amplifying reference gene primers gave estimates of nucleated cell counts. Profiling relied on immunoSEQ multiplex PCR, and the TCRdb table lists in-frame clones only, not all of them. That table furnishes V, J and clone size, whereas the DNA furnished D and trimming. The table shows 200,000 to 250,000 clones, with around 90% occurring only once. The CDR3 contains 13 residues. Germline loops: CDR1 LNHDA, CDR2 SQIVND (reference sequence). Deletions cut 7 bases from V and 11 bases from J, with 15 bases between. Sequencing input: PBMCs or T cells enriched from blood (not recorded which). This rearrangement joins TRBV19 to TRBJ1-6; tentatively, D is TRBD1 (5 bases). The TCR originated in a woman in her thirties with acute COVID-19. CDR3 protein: CASTIGEGAPLHF. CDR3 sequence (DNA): TGTGCCAGTACCATAGGGGAGGGAGCACCCCTCCACTTT.